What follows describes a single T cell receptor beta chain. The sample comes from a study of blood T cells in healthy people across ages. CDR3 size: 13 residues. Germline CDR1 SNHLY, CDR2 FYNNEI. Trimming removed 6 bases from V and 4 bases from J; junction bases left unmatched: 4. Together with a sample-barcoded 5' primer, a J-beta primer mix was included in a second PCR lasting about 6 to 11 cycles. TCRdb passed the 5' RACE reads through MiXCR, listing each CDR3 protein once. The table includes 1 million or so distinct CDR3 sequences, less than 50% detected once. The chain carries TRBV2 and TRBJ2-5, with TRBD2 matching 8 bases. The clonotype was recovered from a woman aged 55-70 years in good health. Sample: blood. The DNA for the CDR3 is TGTGCCAGCAGCAGACGGGAGGGAGAGACCCAGTACTTC. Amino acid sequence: CASSRREGETQYF. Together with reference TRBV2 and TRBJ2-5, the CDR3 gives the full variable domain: EPEVTQTPSHQVTQMGQEVILRCVPISNHLYFYWYRQILGQKVEFLVSFYNNEISEKSEIFDDQFSVERPDGSNFTLKIRSTKLEDSAMYFCASSRREGETQYFGPGTRLLVL.